Below are 6 T cell receptor beta chains sequenced from a single sample in a study of T cell responses to AZD1222 COVID-19 vaccine. Repertoires were generated with immunoSEQ multiplex PCR, while TCRdb's copy carries only in-frame clones and drops some. The sample has under 200,000 clones; about 91% are singletons. The source material was peripheral blood, sampled on day 0 of AZD1222 vaccination. The source is an adult in good health.

The rearrangement uses TRBV19 and TRBJ1-5; the match to TRBD1 covers 7 bases. This CDR3 spans 15 amino acids. Germline V gene sequence: CDR1 LNHDA, CDR2 SQIVND (reference sequence). The V segment lost 6 bases and the J segment 0 bases; nucleotides outside the gene matches: 5. CDR3 DNA sequence: TGTGCCAGTAGGGGGGGACAGCCTAGCAATCAGCCCCAGCATTTT. Protein sequence: CASRGGQPSNQPQHF.

As for this clone: Other DNA sequences from this sample encode an identical CDR3 as well. The chain has TRBV4-3 and TRBJ1-2; D remains unclear. The CDR3 totals 13 residues. Trimming left V 0 bases short and J 1 base short, with 3 bases between. Germline loops: CDR1 LGHNA, CDR2 YSLEER. The CDR3 DNA reads TGCGCCAGCAGCCAAGACCTTAACTATGGCTACACCTTC. Its protein product is CASSQDLNYGYTF.

This chain connects TRBV5-1 to TRBJ2-1; D might be TRBD2 (5 bases). CDR1 is SGHRS, CDR2 YFSETQ, per germline. V dropped 2 bases and J dropped 0 bases, with 21 bases sitting between them. The CDR3 has 19 residues. The CDR3 protein is CASSLTRSPRESSYNEQFF. The DNA of the CDR3 is TGCGCCAGCAGCTTAACTAGGTCTCCGAGGGAAAGCTCCTACAATGAGCAGTTCTTC.

This chain joins TRBV5-4 and TRBJ2-7; D is possibly TRBD1 (6 bases). The germline V gene encodes CDR1 SGHNT and CDR2 YYREEE (reference sequence). The CDR3 consists of 15 residues. V was pared by 4 bases and J by 6 bases, with 20 bases between. The CDR3 is CASSPGTSHGSEQYF. The CDR3 DNA follows: TGTGCCAGCAGCCCCGGGACATCTCATGGATCCGAGCAGTACTTC.

The chain links TRBV19 to TRBJ2-7; 10 bases agree with TRBD1. CDR3 size: 15 residues. Germline V lookup: CDR1 LNHDA, CDR2 SQIVND (reference sequence). After removal of 3 bases from V and 6 bases from J, the junction contained 8 bases not matched to a gene. The CDR3 sequence: CASSMLRTGGGEQYF. CDR3 DNA sequence: TGTGCCAGTAGTATGCTTCGGACAGGGGGAGGCGAGCAGTACTTC.

This clone has just one count. The J gene is TRBJ2-3, the V gene TRBV28; the D is unclear. Trimming took 3 bases from V and 1 from J, leaving 11 bases between them. The germline V gene encodes CDR1 MDHEN and CDR2 SYDVKM. The CDR3 consists of 15 residues. The CDR3 sequence: CASSFPGSGTDTQYF. The CDR3 region has the DNA TGTGCCAGCAGTTTCCCCGGGTCGGGCACAGATACGCAGTATTTT.